These 14 T cell receptor beta chains originate from one sample sequenced in a study of shared clonotypes between healthy human individuals (dated by TCRdb to between 2020 and 2021). Library preparation employed the immunoSEQ multiplex PCR assay. TCRdb re-hosts the immuneACCESS table, in-frame sequences only. Its copies lack some clones; in the studies checked, an unresolved V gene accounts for under half of them, and the cause for the rest is not known. This sample comprises over 950,000 clones, around 77% of them detected only once. The ten largest clones add up to roughly 0.82% of the sample. Material for sequencing was memory CD4+ T cells from PBMCs. Taken with the paper, the label for cell subset or site translates to: CD45RA-negative fraction. Receptors originate from a man aged 18 to 30 in good health. Some clones in this sample may be carry-over from other donors' samples.

The J gene is TRBJ2-3, the V gene TRBV9, with 8 bases matching TRBD2. CDR3 length equals 15 residues. Germline V CDR1 and CDR2: SGDLS, YYNGEE. The trim removed 1 base at V and 4 bases at J, leaving 5 bases unmatched. Written as DNA, the CDR3 is TGTGCCAGCAGCGTATACGGCGGGAGGCCAGATACGCAGTATTTT. This codes for CASSVYGGRPDTQYF.

CDR3: CATSRDRDGIGYTF. The CDR3, as DNA: TGTGCCACCAGCAGAGACCGGGACGGAATTGGCTACACCTTC. The V call is TRBV15, the J call TRBJ1-2, with D possibly matching TRBD1 (5 bases). The CDR3 extends over 14 amino acids. CDR1 and CDR2 (germline): LNHNV, YYDKDF (reference sequence). Trimming shortened V by 0 bases and J by 7 bases, and 12 bases separated the two germline ends.

This clone occurred a few times. This sample also contains other DNA sequences that code for the same CDR3. This rearrangement joins TRBV5-4 to TRBJ2-1; no reliable D call. This CDR3 has 11 amino acids. Germline CDR1 is SGHNT and CDR2 is YYREEE (reference sequence). The V end lost 1 base, the J end lost 9 bases, and 5 bases lay between the germline ends. As DNA, the CDR3 is TGTGCCAGCAGCTTGTACGGTGAGCAGTTCTTC. It encodes CASSLYGEQFF.

The chain uses TRBV27 and TRBJ2-3, with D possibly being TRBD2 (7 bases). The V and J ends lost 3 bases and 4 bases respectively, with 14 bases between them. The CDR3 totals 15 residues. Germline values: CDR1 MNHEY, CDR2 SMNVEV (reference sequence). CDR3 DNA sequence: TGTGCCAGCAGTTTGGGGAGGGGGGTGGCAGATACGCAGTATTTT. Its protein is CASSLGRGVADTQYF.

The chain combines TRBV6-1 with TRBJ2-1; TRBD2 agrees at 7 bases. V lost 7 bases to trimming and J lost 9 bases; unmatched junction nucleotides: 9. The CDR3 is made up of 13 amino acids. Germline CDR1 reads MNHNS; CDR2 reads SASEGT. The CDR3 is CASIKTSFGEQFF. In nucleotides, the CDR3 is TGTGCCAGCATAAAGACTAGCTTCGGTGAGCAGTTCTTC.

This rearrangement joins TRBV28 to TRBJ2-3; possible D gene TRBD2, 6 bases. The germline V gene has CDR1 MDHEN and CDR2 SYDVKM. V lost 6 bases to trimming and J lost 1 base, with 17 bases between them. The CDR3 is 16 amino acids. The CDR3 sequence: CASSLGGDWGTDTQYF. For the CDR3, the DNA is TGTGCCAGCAGCCTCGGGGGAGATTGGGGCACAGATACGCAGTATTTT.

The gene calls are TRBV2 and TRBJ2-7; TRBD1 matches at 7 bases. There are 15 residues in the CDR3. From germline, CDR1 is SNHLY and CDR2 FYNNEI. The V and J ends lost 3 bases and 3 bases, in that order; junction bases with no gene match: 8. CDR3 nucleotide sequence: TGTGCCAGCAGTGAGTCCGGGACAGCAATCTACGAGCAGTACTTC. Its translation: CASSESGTAIYEQYF.

The rearrangement uses TRBV6-5 and TRBJ2-3, with 10 positions matching TRBD1. Trimming took 0 bases from V and 7 from J; bases not matched to a gene: 4. Germline loops: CDR1 MNHEY, CDR2 SVGAGI. There are 15 residues in the CDR3. The CDR3 loop is CASSYSGTGANTQYF. CDR3 nucleotides: TGTGCCAGCAGTTACTCCGGGACAGGGGCAAATACGCAGTATTTT.

The V and J genes are TRBV5-1 and TRBJ2-5, with TRBD2 identical over 11 bases. From germline, CDR1 is SGHRS and CDR2 YFSETQ. This CDR3 is built from 19 residues. With V trimmed by 4 bases and J by 1 base, 15 bases remained unmatched. CDR3 nucleotide sequence: TGCGCCAGCAGCCCCACGAAACCGGGACTAGCGGCCCTCCAAGAGACCCAGTACTTC. This sequence encodes CASSPTKPGLAALQETQYF.

V is TRBV5-8 and J is TRBJ2-4; 9 nucleotides line up with TRBD2. J gave up 0 bases and V 4 bases, and 8 bases lay outside the gene matches. The CDR3 contains 17 residues. Germline CDR1 reads SGHTS; CDR2 reads YDEGEE. The CDR3 loop is CASSPPTSGQAKNIQYF. CDR3 DNA: TGTGCCAGCAGCCCCCCGACTAGCGGACAAGCCAAAAACATTCAGTACTTC.

V usage is TRBV2 and J usage is TRBJ1-5; 7 nucleotides line up with TRBD1. The junction had 4 bases not matched to a gene; V was cut back by 2 bases and J by 3 bases. CDR3 length: 15 amino acids. Germline-derived CDR1 and CDR2 are SNHLY and FYNNEI. The CDR3 spells CASSERGQPNQPQHF. CDR3 in DNA: TGTGCCAGCAGTGAAAGGGGGCAGCCCAATCAGCCCCAGCATTTT.

This clone was found many times. The V gene is TRBV5-8, the J gene TRBJ2-1; TRBD2 matches at 8 bases. From germline, CDR1 is SGHTS and CDR2 YDEGEE. The CDR3 consists of 15 residues. V lost 0 bases and J lost 5; bases outside the gene matches: 4. The CDR3 is CASSLVLAGHNEQFF. For the CDR3, the DNA is TGTGCCAGCAGCTTGGTCCTAGCGGGCCACAATGAGCAGTTCTTC.

The chain joins TRBV5-4 to TRBJ2-7; tentatively, D is TRBD1 (6 bases). The CDR3 extends over 15 amino acids. V dropped 0 bases and J dropped 5 bases, with 15 bases sitting between them. The V gene's germline CDR1 is SGHNT and CDR2 YYREEE (reference sequence). The CDR3 DNA reads TGTGCCAGCAGCTTGGCCGGGACAACCTTCCACGAGCAGTACTTC. Amino acid sequence: CASSLAGTTFHEQYF.

Note on this clone: One junction end disagrees with the germline gene, perhaps due to a read error. The gene calls are TRBV7-2 and TRBJ2-3, with D possibly TRBD2 on 6 matching bases. The V gene's germline CDR1 is SGHTA and CDR2 FQGNSA. The CDR3 covers 17 residues. The CDR3 DNA follows: TGTGCCAGCAGTTTAGAGGGCCCCGGGAGTTTCACAGATACGCAGTATTTT. Translated, it gives CASSLEGPGSFTDTQYF.